What follows describes a single TCR beta chain. Its antigen is as yet unknown. This sample is drawn from a study of cytomegalovirus exposure and HLA in healthy donors. Overall study context: In an early release, HLA-typed donors contributed 80 million to 95 million unique TCR sequences.

This CDR3 spans 15 amino acids. The trim removed 3 bases at V and 3 bases at J, leaving 8 bases unmatched. CDR1 is SGHTA, CDR2 FQGTGA, per germline. Both 60 Vbeta primers and 13 Jbeta primers went into the PCR. The data were produced by immunoSEQ multiplex PCR, yet TCRdb's version contains in-frame clones alone and is incomplete. In the table there are fewer than 250,000 clones, 82% of which are singletons. Study observations and caveats: Specificity for CMV antigens was confirmed in vitro for three of the CMV-associated chains. Cytomegalovirus status, reportedly, was diagnosed with high specificity and sensitivity by the classifier. CMV serostatus alone was available as immune exposure information.

The sequenced sample was PBMCs. This receptor was taken from a man aged 40-49 years in good health and CMV-seropositive. The chain links TRBV7-3 to TRBJ2-7; 7 bases map to TRBD2. The chain's CDR3 is CASSFQGGAFYEQYF. DNA of the CDR3: TGTGCCAGCAGCTTTCAGGGAGGGGCGTTCTACGAGCAGTACTTC.